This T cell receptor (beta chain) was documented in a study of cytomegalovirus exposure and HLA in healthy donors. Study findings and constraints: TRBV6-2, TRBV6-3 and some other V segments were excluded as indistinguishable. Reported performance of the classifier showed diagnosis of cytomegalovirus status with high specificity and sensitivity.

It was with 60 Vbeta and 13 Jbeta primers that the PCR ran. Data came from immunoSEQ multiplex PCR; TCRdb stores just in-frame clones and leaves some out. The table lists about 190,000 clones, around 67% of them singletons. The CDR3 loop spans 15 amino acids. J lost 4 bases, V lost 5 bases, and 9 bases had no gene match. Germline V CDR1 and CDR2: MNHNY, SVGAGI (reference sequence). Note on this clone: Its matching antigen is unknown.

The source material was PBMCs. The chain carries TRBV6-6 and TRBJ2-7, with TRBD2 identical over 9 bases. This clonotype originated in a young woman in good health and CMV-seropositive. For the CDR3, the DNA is TGTGCCAGCAGTCAAGGACTAGCGCTCGTTTACGAGCAGTACTTC. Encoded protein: CASSQGLALVYEQYF.